Listed below are T cell receptor beta chains from one sample, sequenced in a study of cytomegalovirus exposure and HLA in healthy donors. The assay was immunoSEQ multiplex PCR, and TCRdb's table has in-frame clones only and misses some. The data contain some 200,000 clones, over 70% of them singletons. The source material was PBMCs. These receptors were taken from a woman younger than 45 in good health and CMV-seronegative. Each CDR3 is given without its conserved first and last residue.

>TRBV19|TRBJ1-2
ASSPPGTLISNYGYT
>TRBV7-2|TRBJ2-4
ASSLEASGGADSQY
>TRBV9|TRBJ2-6
ASSVGLAGLGANVLT
>TRBV5-4|TRBJ2-1
ATHGGGAALNEQF
>TRBV4-2|TRBJ2-6
ASSLQGAGANVLT
>TRBV13|TRBJ2-5
ASSYRTSAVETQY
>TRBV7-2|TRBJ2-7
ASSFRAGADTSYEQY
>TRBV10-2|TRBJ2-7
ASSESGGQPY
>TRBV5-4|TRBJ1-1
ASSWGQGSTEAF
>TRBV28|TRBJ2-3
ASSLWWSSTDTQY
>TRBV5-1|TRBJ2-7
ASSLTGTVYEQY
>TRBV9|TRBJ2-7
ASSVGGLADTYEQY
>TRBV28|TRBJ2-3
ASSFVGVRDRDTQY
>TRBV30|TRBJ1-6
AWRDRGRGYSPLH
>TRBV28|TRBJ1-1
ASSLVFSTEAF
>TRBV4-1|TRBJ2-1
ASSHQGEAYNEQF
>TRBV9|TRBJ2-7
ASSPQGTYYEQY
>TRBV7-8|TRBJ2-3
ASTLDRGLITDTQY
>TRBV7-2|TRBJ2-3
ASSLVGTGVVDTQY
>TRBV7-2|TRBJ2-1
ASSLATSGTYNEQF
>TRBV15|TRBJ2-3
ATSRGLAPTDTQY
>TRBV27|TRBJ2-2
ASTLDRRNTGELF
>TRBV2|TRBJ2-2
ASRGRGIGELF
>TRBV28|TRBJ1-1
ASSSTAVNTEAF
>TRBV11-2|TRBJ2-3
ASSLGLAGVKDTQY
>TRBV29-1|TRBJ1-2
SVEGGTGGKTANYGYT
>TRBV2|TRBJ2-2
ASSERGGLGTGELF
>TRBV4-1|TRBJ2-3
ASSQPGTGDRERDTQY
>TRBV25-1|TRBJ2-3
ASSDGTGFYTQY
>TRBV11-2|TRBJ2-1
ASSSGGQAFDEQF